These 3 T cell receptor beta chains were all obtained from the same sample, sequenced in a study of cytomegalovirus exposure and HLA in healthy donors. Using immunoSEQ multiplex PCR, the repertoire was profiled, and TCRdb retains in-frame clones only, with some absent. The data contain 150,000 to 200,000 clones, 85% to 90% of them seen just once; the ten biggest clones take up more than 3.5%. The sequenced sample was PBMCs. The receptors stem from a man aged 18 to 29 in good health and CMV-seropositive.

This chain connects TRBV7-9 to TRBJ1-4; a weak D match, TRBD1 (5 bases). CDR1 SEHNR and CDR2 FQNEAQ come from the germline V gene (reference sequence). CDR3 length: 19 amino acids. The V end was cut by 5 bases, the J end by 0 bases, with 22 bases between. The CDR3 sequence is CASSPTRTRKIATNEKLFF. The CDR3 DNA follows: TGTGCCAGCAGCCCAACACGGACAAGAAAGATCGCAACTAATGAAAAACTGTTTTTT. The full variable domain, its missing parts supplied by reference TRBV7-9 and TRBJ1-4, is DTGVSQNPRHKITKRGQNVTFRCDPISEHNRLYWYRQTLGQGPEFLTYFQNEAQLEKSRLLSDRFSAERPKGSFSTLEIQRTEQGDSAMYLCASSPTRTRKIATNEKLFFGSGTQLSVL.

CDR3: CATSREGAGVITEAFF. In DNA form, the CDR3 reads TGTGCCACCAGCAGAGAGGGCGCAGGGGTTATCACTGAAGCTTTCTTT. This rearrangement joins TRBV15 to TRBJ1-1, with D tentatively TRBD1 (6 bases). Trimming removed 0 bases at V and 4 bases at J, with 15 bases between. This CDR3 comprises 16 residues. Looked up from germline, CDR1 is LNHNV and CDR2 is YYDKDF (reference sequence). Full variable domain (missing parts from reference TRBV15 and TRBJ1-1): DAMVIQNPRYQVTQFGKPVTLSCSQTLNHNVMYWYQQKSSQAPKLLFHYYDKDFNNEADTPDNFQSRRPNTSFCFLDIRSPGLGDTAMYLCATSREGAGVITEAFFGQGTRLTVV.

The rearrangement links TRBV28 to TRBJ1-4; a weak D match, TRBD1 (6 bases). The V and J ends lost 3 bases and 3 bases respectively, with 20 bases between them. CDR1 is MDHEN and CDR2 is SYDVKM in the germline V gene. The CDR3 runs to 18 residues. DNA of the CDR3: TGTGCCAGCAGTTTGATAACCTTGAACAGGGCGGCTAATGAAAAACTGTTTTTT. This codes for CASSLITLNRAANEKLFF.